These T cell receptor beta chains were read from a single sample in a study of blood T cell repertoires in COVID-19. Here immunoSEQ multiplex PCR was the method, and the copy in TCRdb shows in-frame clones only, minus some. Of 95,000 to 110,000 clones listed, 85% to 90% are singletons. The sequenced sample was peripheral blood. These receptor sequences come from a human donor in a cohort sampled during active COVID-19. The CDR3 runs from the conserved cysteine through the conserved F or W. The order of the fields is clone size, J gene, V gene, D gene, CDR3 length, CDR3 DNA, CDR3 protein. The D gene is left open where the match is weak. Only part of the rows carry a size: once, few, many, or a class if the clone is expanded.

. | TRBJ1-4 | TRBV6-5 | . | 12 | TGTGCCAGCCCCACAACTAATGAAAAACTGTTTTTT | CASPTTNEKLFF
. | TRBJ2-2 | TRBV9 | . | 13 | TGTGCCAGCAGCGCCCGGAACACCGGGGAGCTGTTTTTT | CASSARNTGELFF
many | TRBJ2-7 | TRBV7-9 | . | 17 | TGTGCCAGCAGCTTCCCCGCCGGGACTCTGGGGAACTACGAGCAGTACTTC | CASSFPAGTLGNYEQYF
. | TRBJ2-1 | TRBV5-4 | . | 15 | TGTGCCAGCAGCCCTCCCAGGATAAAAAACAATGAGCAGTTCTTC | CASSPPRIKNNEQFF
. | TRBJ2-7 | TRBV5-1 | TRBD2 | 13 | TGCGCCAGCAGCCCGGGGGGAACCTACGAGCAGTACTTC | CASSPGGTYEQYF
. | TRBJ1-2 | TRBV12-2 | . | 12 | TGTGCAAGTCCCTTCAGGGCCGATGGCTACACCTTC | CASPFRADGYTF
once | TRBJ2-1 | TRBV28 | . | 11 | TGTGCCAGCAGTGGACTCTTTGAGCAGTTCTTC | CASSGLFEQFF
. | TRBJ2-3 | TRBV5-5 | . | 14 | TGTGCCAGCAGCGGGTGGAGGCAAGGAGGAACGCAGTATTTT | CASSGWRQGGTQYF
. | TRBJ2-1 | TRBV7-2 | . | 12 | TGTGCCAGCAGCTTGGGGGGTCAGGAGCAGTTCTTC | CASSLGGQEQFF
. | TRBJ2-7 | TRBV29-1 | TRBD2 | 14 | TGCAGCGTTGGAGTAGCGGGGGGTGCCTACGAGCAGTACTTC | CSVGVAGGAYEQYF
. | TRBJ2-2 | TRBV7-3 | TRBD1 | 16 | TGTGCCAGCAGCGCCTCGGACAGGGGGCGGACCGGGGAGCTGTTTTTT | CASSASDRGRTGELFF
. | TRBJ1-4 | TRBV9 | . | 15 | TGTGCCAGCAGCGTAGGGTTCCAGGTGGAAGAAAAACTGTTTTTT | CASSVGFQVEEKLFF
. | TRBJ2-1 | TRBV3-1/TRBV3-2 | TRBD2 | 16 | TGTGCCAGCAGCCAAGTGGCGGGGGTCTCCTACAATGAGCAGTTCTTC | CASSQVAGVSYNEQFF
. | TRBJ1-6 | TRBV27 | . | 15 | TGTGCCAGCAGTTTTGATACAGGGCAGGGTTCACCCCTCCACTTT | CASSFDTGQGSPLHF
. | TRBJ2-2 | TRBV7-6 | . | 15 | TGTGCCAGCAGACGCCGACAGGCGGACACCGGGGAGCTGTTTTTT | CASRRRQADTGELFF
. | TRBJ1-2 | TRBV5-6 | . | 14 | TGTGCCAGCACCTTCGGGGGAGGGCCTTATGGCTACACCTTC | CASTFGGGPYGYTF
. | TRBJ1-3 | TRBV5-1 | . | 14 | TGCGCCAGCAGCTTGGGAACAGATGGAAACACCATATATTTT | CASSLGTDGNTIYF
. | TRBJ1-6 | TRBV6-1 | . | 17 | TGTGCCAGCAGTGAAGGTCCCTCGACAACATTAAGGTCACCCCTCCACTTT | CASSEGPSTTLRSPLHF
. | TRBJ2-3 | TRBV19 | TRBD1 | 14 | TGTGCCAGTACCCAGACAGGGCAGGGAGATACGCAGTATTTT | CASTQTGQGDTQYF
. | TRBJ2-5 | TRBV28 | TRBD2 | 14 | TGTGCCAGCAGTTTGGGAGGGGCACAAGAGACCCAGTACTTC | CASSLGGAQETQYF
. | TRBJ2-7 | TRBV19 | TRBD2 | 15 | TGTGCCAGTAGTCCCCAAGCGGGGAGCTCCTACGAGCAGTACTTC | CASSPQAGSSYEQYF
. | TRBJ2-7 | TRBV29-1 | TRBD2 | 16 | TGCAGCGTTGATGGCCTAACTAGCGGCTTCTCCTACGAGCAGTACTTC | CSVDGLTSGFSYEQYF
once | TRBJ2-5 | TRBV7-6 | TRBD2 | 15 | TGTGCCAGCAGCCTTAGCGGGGGGGACTGGGAGACCCAGTACTTC | CASSLSGGDWETQYF
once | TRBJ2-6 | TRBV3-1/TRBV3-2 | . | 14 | TGTGCCAGCAGCCAGGGCGCTGGGGCCAACGTCCTGACTTTC | CASSQGAGANVLTF
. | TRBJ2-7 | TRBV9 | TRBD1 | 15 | TGTGCCAGCAGTGCGAAATCCGGGACAGATTACGAGCAGTACTTC | CASSAKSGTDYEQYF
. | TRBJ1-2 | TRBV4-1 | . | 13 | TGCGCCAGCAGCCATCCGGACAGCTATGGCTACACCTTC | CASSHPDSYGYTF
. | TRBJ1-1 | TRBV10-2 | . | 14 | TGCGCCAGCAGTGTGGGCGGGGGCTGGACTGAAGCTTTCTTT | CASSVGGGWTEAFF
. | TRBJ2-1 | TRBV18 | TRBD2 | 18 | TGTGCCAGCTCACCATATCACCTCAGGACTAGCGGCTACAATGAGCAGTTCTTC | CASSPYHLRTSGYNEQFF
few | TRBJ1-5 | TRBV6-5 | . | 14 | TGTGCCAGCAGTAACACTAGGGTTACTCAGCCCCAGCATTTT | CASSNTRVTQPQHF
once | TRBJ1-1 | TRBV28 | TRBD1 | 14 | TGTGCCAGCAGTTCGCAGGGGGCTAAGACTGAAGCTTTCTTT | CASSSQGAKTEAFF
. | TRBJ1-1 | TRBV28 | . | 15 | TGTGCCAGCAGTTACCCGACAGTCATGAACACTGAAGCTTTCTTT | CASSYPTVMNTEAFF
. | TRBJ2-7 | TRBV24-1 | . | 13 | TGTGCCACCAGTGATCCGGGAGAACTTGGGCAGTACTTC | CATSDPGELGQYF
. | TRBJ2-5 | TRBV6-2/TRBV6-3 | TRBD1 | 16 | TGTGCCAGCAGTTACTTTTCCCCGGACAGGGTGGGAGCCCAGTACTTC | CASSYFSPDRVGAQYF
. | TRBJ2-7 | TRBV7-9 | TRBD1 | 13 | TGTGCCAGTAGAGGGACAGGGGCCTACGAGCAGTACTTC | CASRGTGAYEQYF
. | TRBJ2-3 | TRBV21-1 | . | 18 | TGTGCCAGCAGCAAAGAGGGCGGACTAGCGGGGGCCGGGGATACGCAGTATTTT | CASSKEGGLAGAGDTQYF
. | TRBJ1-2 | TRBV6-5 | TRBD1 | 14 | TGTGCCAGCAGGGGGACAGGGGGCAACTATGGCTACACCTTC | CASRGTGGNYGYTF
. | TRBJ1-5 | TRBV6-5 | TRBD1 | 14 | TGTGCCAGCAGGCGAACAGGGGGCCATCAGCCCCAGCATTTT | CASRRTGGHQPQHF
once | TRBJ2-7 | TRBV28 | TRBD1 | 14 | TGTGCCAGCAGCGATAGACAGGGTGCCTACGAGCAGTACTTC | CASSDRQGAYEQYF
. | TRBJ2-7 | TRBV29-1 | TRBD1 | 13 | TGCAGCGTTAGATCCGGGACAGAATACGAGCAGTACTTC | CSVRSGTEYEQYF
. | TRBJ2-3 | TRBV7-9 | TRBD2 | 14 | TGTGCCAGCAGTAGCGGGGGACTCACAGATACGCAGTATTTT | CASSSGGLTDTQYF
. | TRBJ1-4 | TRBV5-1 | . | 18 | TGCGCCAGCAGCTTGGGTCAGGGGAAAGCAGGGTCTAATGAAAAACTGTTTTTT | CASSLGQGKAGSNEKLFF
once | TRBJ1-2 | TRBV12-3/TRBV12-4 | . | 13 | TGTGCCAGCAGGGTACAGGGTGGGGGTGGCTACACCTTC | CASRVQGGGGYTF
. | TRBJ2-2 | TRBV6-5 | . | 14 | TGTGCCAGCAGCAGAAGTAGCGAGGCCGGGGAGCTGTTTTTT | CASSRSSEAGELFF
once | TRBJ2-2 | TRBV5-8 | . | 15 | TGTGCCAGCAGCTTACGACAAAGGGGATCCGGGGAGCTGTTTTTT | CASSLRQRGSGELFF